This TCR beta chain derives from a study of control samples from healthy donors and cancer patients. Germline values: CDR1 LNHDA, CDR2 SQIVND (reference sequence). The CDR3 has 14 residues. Trimming pared 1 base from V and 2 bases from J, leaving 8 bases between. Sequencing used immunoSEQ multiplex PCR; TCRdb keeps in-frame clones, though not all of them. The sample records roughly 190,000 clones, 91% being singletons. The sample holds one count of this clone. Other nucleotide sequences from this sample produce the same CDR3. V gene TRBV19 combines with J gene TRBJ1-1, with unresolved D. This TCR was recovered from a woman aged 25 to 39 in good health. The sequenced sample consisted of blood. The CDR3 loop reads CASSIVGVNTEAFF. CDR3 sequence (DNA): TGTGCCAGTAGTATAGTGGGTGTAAACACTGAAGCTTTCTTT.